Presented here are 18 T cell receptor beta chains from one specimen sequenced in a study of blood T cell repertoires in COVID-19. TCRdb keeps only in-frame clones here, not all; method: immunoSEQ multiplex PCR. The sample lists around 23,000 clones, approximately 68% occurring once. Sample: peripheral blood. The receptors derive from a woman of 80 years or more with acute or convalescent COVID-19.

The genes are TRBV7-6 and TRBJ2-2; TRBD2 matches 9 bases. V trimming: 0 bases; J trimming: 1 base; junction bases outside the gene matches: 12. The CDR3 has 20 amino acids. Germline V gene data show CDR1 as SGHVS and CDR2 as FNYEAQ. CDR3: CASSLARYLAGTLNTGELFF. Here the CDR3 DNA reads TGTGCCAGCAGCTTAGCTCGGTATCTAGCGGGGACCTTGAACACCGGGGAGCTGTTTTTT.

The chain employs TRBV6-2 or TRBV6-3 and TRBJ1-1, with TRBD1 as a possible D gene (5 bases). CDR1 and CDR2 (germline): MNHEY, SVGEGT. This CDR3 is built from 13 residues. Trimming pared 4 bases from V and 3 bases from J, leaving 9 bases between. As DNA, the CDR3 is TGTGCCAGCAGTTGGGTCAGGGACACTGAAGCTTTCTTT. Amino acids: CASSWVRDTEAFF.

The chain couples TRBV25-1 to TRBJ2-3; tentative D call: TRBD2 (7 bases). The V and J ends lost 7 bases and 5 bases respectively, with 16 bases between them. Per the germline V gene, CDR1 is MGHDK and CDR2 is SYGVNS. The CDR3 extends over 14 amino acids. Here the CDR3 reads CASITKGEGDTQYF. The CDR3 DNA is TGTGCCAGCATTACGAAGGGGGAGGGAGATACGCAGTATTTT. The full variable domain, its missing parts supplied by reference TRBV25-1 and TRBJ2-3, is EADIYQTPRYLVIGTGKKITLECSQTMGHDKMYWYQQDPGMELHLIHYSYGVNSTEKGDLSSESTVSRIRTEHFPLTLESARPSHTSQYLCASITKGEGDTQYFGPGTRLTVL.

V and J are TRBV11-2 and TRBJ2-3, with D possibly TRBD1 on 6 matching bases. Germline V CDR1 and CDR2: SGHAT, FQNNGV. V shed 5 bases and J shed 1 base, with 10 bases lying between them. The CDR3 length is 14 residues. In DNA, the CDR3 is TGTGCCAGCAGCCTACAGGGTGGCACAGATACGCAGTATTTT. Encoded protein: CASSLQGGTDTQYF.

This sequence joins TRBV5-1 and TRBJ1-5, with D tentatively TRBD1 (6 bases). Trimming took off 2 bases at V and 3 bases at J, with 12 bases between the two ends. Germline loops: CDR1 SGHRS, CDR2 YFSETQ. This CDR3 contains 15 residues. CDR3: CASSLTGSDNQPQHF. CDR3 nucleotides: TGCGCCAGCAGCTTAACAGGGTCGGACAATCAGCCCCAGCATTTT.

The sample holds one count of this clone. This chain connects TRBV3-1 (or the pseudogene TRBV3-2) to TRBJ2-5; no clear D. Germline V lookup: CDR1 LGHDT, CDR2 YNNKEL (reference sequence). CDR3 length: 17 residues. Trimming shortened V by 1 base and J by 5 bases, and 20 bases separated the two germline ends. CDR3 nucleotides: TGTGCCAGCAGCCAAGCTCAGGTCAGTGGGCCAAGGGAGACCCAGTACTTC. Amino acid sequence: CASSQAQVSGPRETQYF.

V gene TRBV7-9 combines with J gene TRBJ1-3; D remains unclear. The CDR3 loop spans 13 amino acids. Trimming shortened V by 5 bases and J by 4 bases, and 9 bases separated the two germline ends. In germline, CDR1 is SEHNR, CDR2 FQNEAQ (reference sequence). CDR3 sequence reads: CASSPTQGNTIYF. DNA for the CDR3: TGTGCCAGCAGCCCTACACAGGGAAACACCATATATTTT.

The chain has TRBV20-1 and TRBJ1-5, with D uncertain. The CDR3 totals 15 residues. CDR1 is DFQATT and CDR2 is SNEGSKA in the germline V gene (reference sequence). V lost 3 bases and J 1 base, leaving 13 bases between the germline ends. CDR3 bases: TGCAGTGCTAGTGCAACCCAGAGGAGCAATCAGCCCCAGCATTTT. This codes for CSASATQRSNQPQHF.

The CDR3 region is CASSSGYAPNQPQHF. The CDR3 region has the DNA TGTGCCAGCAGTTCAGGGTATGCCCCCAATCAGCCCCAGCATTTT. This chain uses TRBV6-5 with TRBJ1-5, with D perhaps TRBD1 (5 bases). Trimming took 4 bases from V and 3 from J, leaving 13 bases between them. Germline loops: CDR1 MNHEY, CDR2 SVGAGI. The CDR3 loop spans 15 amino acids.

This clone was seen many times. CDR3 in amino acids: CAISESQGKVNTEAFF. The CDR3 nucleotides read TGTGCCATCAGTGAGTCACAGGGGAAGGTCAACACTGAAGCTTTCTTT. This chain joins TRBV10-3 and TRBJ1-1, with TRBD1 identical over 7 bases. Germline trimming cut 0 bases from V and 2 bases from J; bases unmatched to any gene: 6. The germline CDR1 and CDR2 sequences are ENHRY and SYGVKD. This CDR3 has 16 amino acids.

This sequence joins TRBV7-8 and TRBJ2-1; the D is unclear. The V gene's germline CDR1 is SGHVS and CDR2 FQNEAQ. V dropped 1 base and J dropped 3 bases, with 7 bases sitting between them. The CDR3 is made up of 14 amino acids. CDR3 nucleotides: TGTGCCAGCAGCTTAGAGCACGGCTACAATGAGCAGTTCTTC. Translated, it gives CASSLEHGYNEQFF.

V usage is TRBV20-1 and J usage is TRBJ2-5, with D hard to call. The CDR3 is 11 amino acids. Trimming left V 6 bases short and J 0 bases short, with 5 bases between. In germline, CDR1 is DFQATT, CDR2 SNEGSKA (reference sequence). CDR3 region: CSAEYQETQYF. The CDR3 DNA follows: TGCAGTGCGGAGTACCAAGAGACCCAGTACTTC.

V and J are TRBV7-8 and TRBJ2-7; 7 nucleotides line up with TRBD1. The CDR3 totals 13 residues. Germline loops: CDR1 SGHVS, CDR2 FQNEAQ. Trimming removed 5 bases from V and 3 bases from J; junction bases left unmatched: 4. CDR3 nucleotides: TGTGCCAGCAGCCAGGGGGTGGGCTACGAGCAGTACTTC. This gives the protein CASSQGVGYEQYF.

V gene TRBV19 combines with J gene TRBJ2-1, with D possibly being TRBD2 (6 bases). The CDR3 extends over 15 amino acids. V was pared by 8 bases and J by 0 bases, with 14 bases between. Germline CDR1 and CDR2: LNHDA and SQIVND (reference sequence). The CDR3 loop is CASHAGTRSYNEQFF. For the CDR3, the DNA is TGTGCCAGTCACGCCGGGACTCGCTCCTACAATGAGCAGTTCTTC.

The rearrangement uses TRBV4-3 and TRBJ1-2; D remains unclear. Trimming took off 4 bases at V and 1 base at J, with 10 bases between the two ends. Germline V gene lookup returns CDR1 LGHNA and CDR2 YSLEER. The CDR3 is 14 amino acids. The CDR3 here is CASSPGVDNYGYTF. Here the CDR3 DNA reads TGCGCCAGCAGCCCGGGAGTTGATAACTATGGCTACACCTTC.

The genes are TRBV11-2 and TRBJ2-7; 7 nucleotides align to TRBD2. The J segment lost 7 bases and the V segment lost 1 base, leaving 4 bases of the junction unmatched. This CDR3 has 13 residues. Germline CDR1 and CDR2: SGHAT and FQNNGV. CDR3 sequence: CASSLAGGGEQYF. CDR3 nucleotides: TGTGCCAGCAGCTTAGCGGGAGGTGGGGAGCAGTACTTC.

This clone was seen more than once but under ten times. V is TRBV7-3 and J is TRBJ1-1; no firm D call. Germline V lookup: CDR1 SGHTA, CDR2 FQGTGA. Trimming removed 3 bases at V and 5 bases at J, with 16 bases between. The CDR3 runs to 15 residues. The CDR3 here is CASSLVRGGETEAFF. CDR3 in DNA: TGTGCCAGCAGCTTGGTCCGGGGAGGAGAGACTGAAGCTTTCTTT.

This clone has only a few counts. The chain is built from TRBV9 and TRBJ2-1, with D tentatively TRBD1 (7 bases). CDR1 and CDR2 from the germline V gene are SGDLS and YYNGEE. Between the trimmed V and J ends, which lost 3 bases and 6 bases, there was a span of 16 bases. The CDR3 covers 15 residues. The CDR3 region is CASSGPGGQFNEQFF. The CDR3 DNA sequence: TGTGCCAGCAGCGGGCCCGGGGGACAGTTCAATGAGCAGTTCTTC.